This T cell receptor beta chain is drawn from a study of control samples from healthy donors and cancer patients. Assay: immunoSEQ multiplex PCR; the TCRdb copy retains only in-frame clones and omits some. The sample carries roughly 150,000 clones, approximately 86% recorded once. With 5 bases clipped from V and 7 bases from J, the junction kept 13 bases outside the gene matches. The length of the CDR3 is 18 residues. Germline lookup yields CDR1 SGHNT and CDR2 YYREEE (reference sequence). The sample was blood. V gene TRBV5-4 combines with J gene TRBJ2-3; 16 bases align to TRBD2. This TCR was sampled from a man aged 18 to 35 in good health. CDR3 region: CASSRGLAGGPSVNTQYF. CDR3 bases: TGTGCCAGCAGTCGGGGACTAGCGGGGGGGCCGAGTGTAAATACGCAGTATTTT.